The next 16 T cell receptor beta chains were all read from a single sample in a study of CD8 T cells in Susac syndrome. Random hexamers primed reverse transcription of about 0.45 to 1 ug RNA. Via MiXCR, TCRdb re-called the immunoSEQ multiplex PCR reads, giving one row per CDR3 protein. There are under 350,000 distinct CDR3 sequences in the sample; roughly nine tenths occur only once, and 0.065% lies in the top ten. The sample taken for sequencing was CD4+ T cells from PBMCs. Receptors originate from a human donor with multiple sclerosis.

The rearrangement links TRBV7-9 to TRBJ2-5; TRBD1 matches 10 bases. V shed 1 base, J shed 5 bases, and the junction held 7 bases outside the gene matches. The CDR3 has 16 amino acids. Germline-derived CDR1 and CDR2 are SEHNR and FQNEAQ (reference sequence). CDR3 in amino acids: CASSLGDRGLHETQYF. CDR3 nucleotides: TGTGCCAGCAGCTTAGGGGACAGGGGATTGCACGAGACCCAGTACTTC.

V and J are TRBV27 and TRBJ2-1, with D tentatively TRBD2 (5 bases). CDR1 and CDR2 (germline): MNHEY, SMNVEV (reference sequence). CDR3 length: 19 amino acids. V shed 0 bases and J shed 6 bases, with 24 bases lying between them. CDR3 region: CASSLSAPGNHPILNEQFF. The CDR3 bases are TGTGCCAGCAGTTTATCGGCACCGGGGAATCACCCTATCCTCAATGAGCAGTTCTTC.

The V gene is TRBV4-3, the J gene TRBJ2-5, with 11 bases matching TRBD2. Germline CDR1 is LGHNA and CDR2 is YSLEER. This CDR3 region has 17 residues. The junction had 12 bases not matched to a gene; V was cut back by 4 bases and J by 5 bases. The CDR3 region is CASSPPLAGAPQETQYF. CDR3 bases: TGCGCCAGCAGCCCACCACTAGCGGGAGCCCCTCAGGAGACCCAGTACTTC.

This clonotype was seen just once. V gene TRBV20-1 combines with J gene TRBJ2-1; D tentatively fits TRBD1 or TRBD2 (6 bases each). The V and J ends lost 5 bases and 4 bases respectively, with 9 bases between them. CDR3 size: 12 residues. Germline V CDR1 and CDR2: DFQATT, SNEGSKA (reference sequence). In DNA form, the CDR3 reads TGCAGTGCTGGGGGGCCTTACAATGAGCAGTTCTTC. Translating it yields CSAGGPYNEQFF.

This clonotype is a singleton in its sample. V gene TRBV19 combines with J gene TRBJ1-2, with unresolved D. The CDR3 runs 16 residues. The V gene's germline CDR1 is LNHDA and CDR2 SQIVND (reference sequence). The V gene lost 5 bases and the J gene lost 3 bases, with 19 bases spanning the gap. As DNA, the CDR3 is TGTGCCAGTAGTCCCTCAACACCACTTGAGGACTATGGCTACACCTTC. This gives the protein CASSPSTPLEDYGYTF.

This sequence joins TRBV19 and TRBJ1-1; D unclear. The germline V and J ends were trimmed by 5 bases and 6 bases, with 13 bases remaining between them. Germline V gene sequence: CDR1 LNHDA, CDR2 SQIVND (reference sequence). The CDR3 consists of 13 residues. DNA for the CDR3: TGTGCCAGTAGTCTTGGGATTGGGGCTGAAGCTTTCTTT. Translation: CASSLGIGAEAFF.

The chain recombines TRBV13 with TRBJ2-7; possibly TRBD2 for D (5 bases). Germline V lookup: CDR1 PRHDT, CDR2 FYEKMQ (reference sequence). CDR3 size: 13 residues. Trimming removed 4 bases at V and 2 bases at J, with 9 bases between. CDR3 bases: TGTGCCAGCAGCTATGGTAGCGCCTACGAGCAGTACTTC. Its protein product is CASSYGSAYEQYF.

This clonotype was seen more than once but under ten times. The chain is built from TRBV28 and TRBJ1-1; D is undetermined. The CDR3 contains 12 residues. Trimming took 1 base from V and 1 from J, leaving 1 base between them. The germline V gene encodes CDR1 MDHEN and CDR2 SYDVKM. The CDR3 nucleotides are TGTGCCAGCAGTTTATCGAACACTGAAGCTTTCTTT. This translates into CASSLSNTEAFF.

The V call is TRBV11-2, the J call TRBJ2-3; D is undetermined. CDR3 length equals 14 residues. Between the trimmed V and J ends, which lost 4 bases and 0 bases, there was a span of 8 bases. Germline V gene data show CDR1 as SGHAT and CDR2 as FQNNGV. The CDR3 region is CASSSRPSTDTQYF. Here the CDR3 DNA reads TGTGCCAGCAGCTCCCGTCCTAGCACAGATACGCAGTATTTT.

The genes are TRBV13 and TRBJ2-7, with D possibly being TRBD2 (6 bases). The CDR3 runs 13 residues. V was shortened by 10 bases and J by 3 bases, with 16 bases between the two germline ends. Germline-derived CDR1 and CDR2 are PRHDT and FYEKMQ (reference sequence). The CDR3 DNA is TGTGCCATTAACGGCGGGGAGGACTACGAGCAGTACTTC. Translation: CAINGGEDYEQYF.

The genes are TRBV11-2 and TRBJ2-7; 7 bases are a match to TRBD2. Germline assignment: CDR1 SGHAT and CDR2 FQNNGV. Germline trimming cut 5 bases from V and 2 bases from J; bases unmatched to any gene: 12. The CDR3 consists of 16 residues. As DNA, the CDR3 is TGTGCCAGCAGCCCTAGCGCCGGGACTAACCCCTACGAGCAGTACTTC. Amino acids: CASSPSAGTNPYEQYF. Together with reference TRBV11-2 and TRBJ2-7, the CDR3 gives the full variable domain: EAGVAQSPRYKIIEKRQSVAFWCNPISGHATLYWYQQILGQGPKLLIQFQNNGVVDDSQLPKDRFSAERLKGVDSTLKIQPAKLEDSAVYLCASSPSAGTNPYEQYFGPGTRLTVT.

V gene TRBV7-8 combines with J gene TRBJ2-4, with 9 positions matching TRBD1. The CDR3 totals 16 residues. V gave up 5 bases and J gave up 0 bases; unmatched junction bases: 5. Germline values: CDR1 SGHVS, CDR2 FQNEAQ. CDR3 sequence reads: CASSADRGLAKNIQYF. In DNA form, the CDR3 reads TGTGCCAGCAGCGCCGACAGGGGGTTAGCCAAAAACATTCAGTACTTC.

The V gene is TRBV2, the J gene TRBJ2-5, with TRBD2 as a possible D gene (5 bases). Trimming left V 2 bases short and J 4 bases short, with 11 bases between. The CDR3 runs to 14 residues. Germline V gene data show CDR1 as SNHLY and CDR2 as FYNNEI. The CDR3 DNA follows: TGTGCCAGCAGTGAAATTTCGGGGAGAGAGACCCAGTACTTC. It codes for CASSEISGRETQYF.

This clonotype was observed once. This chain joins TRBV6-1 and TRBJ2-3; D ambiguous. V was clipped by 1 base and J by 2 bases, with 10 bases between them. This CDR3 is 15 amino acids long. CDR1 MNHNS and CDR2 SASEGT come from the germline V gene. The CDR3 nucleotides read TGTGCCAGCAGTGAAGGGGTGCTATCCACAGATACGCAGTATTTT. The encoded protein is CASSEGVLSTDTQYF.

The chain joins TRBV20-1 to TRBJ1-1, with TRBD1 identical over 7 bases. This CDR3 comprises 14 residues. Trimming removed 2 bases from V and 0 bases from J; junction bases left unmatched: 3. The germline V gene has CDR1 DFQATT and CDR2 SNEGSKA (reference sequence). CDR3 protein: CSARSDRVNTEAFF. CDR3 DNA: TGCAGTGCTAGAAGCGACAGGGTGAACACTGAAGCTTTCTTT.

The rearrangement joins TRBV18 to TRBJ2-2; perhaps TRBD1 as D (6 bases). Trimming left V 4 bases short and J 3 bases short, with 12 bases between. CDR3 length: 15 amino acids. Germline V gives CDR1 KGHSH, CDR2 LQKENI. The CDR3 coding sequence is TGTGCCAGCTCACTGCAGGGGAGATACACCGGGGAGCTGTTTTTT. It encodes CASSLQGRYTGELFF.